The 22 T cell receptor beta chains given below trace back to one sample, sequenced in a study of CD4 T cells in relation to SARS-CoV-2 and coronaviruses. The protocol was immunoSEQ multiplex PCR, while the TCRdb copy is restricted to in-frame clones and leaves out a portion. The repertoire holds about 36,000 clones, about four fifths seen once, with 6.6% in the top ten. Their recognized antigens are unknown. Sample: naive CD4+ T cells from PBMCs, cultured in vitro. This sample's subset: naive CD4+ T cells isolated by negative enrichment. All receptors derive from an adult with COVID-19.

The V and J genes are TRBV25-1 and TRBJ1-5; the D gene is possibly TRBD1 (5 bases). Germline V lookup: CDR1 MGHDK, CDR2 SYGVNS. Trimming shortened V by 1 base and J by 2 bases, and 9 bases separated the two germline ends. There are 15 residues in the CDR3. CDR3 DNA: TGTGCCAGCAGTGAATCTAGGGGAGGCAATCAGCCCCAGCATTTT. Translation gives CASSESRGGNQPQHF.

The rearrangement joins TRBV18 to TRBJ2-1; the D gene is possibly TRBD2 (5 bases). This CDR3 region has 17 residues. V was cut by 0 bases and J by 7 bases, with 19 bases left in between. The V gene's germline CDR1 is KGHSH and CDR2 LQKENI. The chain's CDR3 is CASSPPASGPKVNEQFF. CDR3 DNA sequence: TGTGCCAGCTCACCACCGGCCAGCGGCCCGAAAGTAAATGAGCAGTTCTTC.

In this sample, this clone turned up a few times. This chain links TRBV9 with TRBJ1-2, with a weak D call TRBD1 (5 bases). This CDR3 spans 16 amino acids. The V and J ends lost 3 bases and 4 bases respectively, with 19 bases between them. The germline CDR1 and CDR2 sequences are SGDLS and YYNGEE. CDR3 sequence (DNA): TGTGCCAGCAGCGGACGTTATGGGGACTACGGCTATGGCTACACCTTC. It is translated as CASSGRYGDYGYGYTF.

The chain uses TRBV9 and TRBJ1-2; weak D call: TRBD1 (5 bases). Trimming cost V 2 bases and J 4 bases, with 12 bases left between them. The CDR3 sequence is 14 residues long. Germline V gives CDR1 SGDLS, CDR2 YYNGEE. The CDR3 region is CASSVEQGGYGYTF. CDR3 coding DNA: TGTGCCAGCAGCGTCGAGCAGGGCGGCTATGGCTACACCTTC.

The chain joins TRBV5-6 to TRBJ1-1; no clear D gene. Between the trimmed V and J ends, which lost 0 bases and 0 bases, there was a span of 9 bases. Germline lookup yields CDR1 SGHDT and CDR2 YYEEEE. This CDR3 spans 15 amino acids. The chain's CDR3 is CASSLVGKLNTEAFF. The CDR3 nucleotides read TGTGCCAGCAGCTTGGTAGGCAAGTTGAACACTGAAGCTTTCTTT.

The chain joins TRBV28 to TRBJ1-1, with 8 bases fitting TRBD1. The CDR3 is 14 residues long. Germline CDR1 is MDHEN and CDR2 is SYDVKM. V dropped 5 bases and J dropped 1; count of bases not matched to a gene: 3. CDR3 in DNA: TGTGCCAGCAGTGAGGGGACAGGGAACACTGAAGCTTTCTTT. Translation gives CASSEGTGNTEAFF.

The chain carries TRBV9 and TRBJ2-1; 12 nucleotides line up with TRBD1. The J segment lost 7 bases and the V segment lost 4 bases, leaving 9 bases of the junction unmatched. The CDR3 extends over 16 amino acids. Germline CDR1 reads SGDLS; CDR2 reads YYNGEE. CDR3 residues: CASSIGTGGASNEQFF. The CDR3 region has the DNA TGTGCCAGCAGCATAGGGACAGGGGGCGCTTCGAATGAGCAGTTCTTC. Full variable domain (rest looked up from reference TRBV9 and TRBJ2-1): DSGVTQTPKHLITATGQRVTLRCSPRSGDLSVYWYQQSLDQGLQFLIQYYNGEERAKGNILERFSAQQFPDLHSELNLSSLELGDSALYFCASSIGTGGASNEQFFGPGTRLTVL.

For the CDR3, the DNA is TGTGCCAGCAGCTTAGCGGGAGGGCCAAGAGGAGAGACCCAGTACTTC. Its translation: CASSLAGGPRGETQYF. The chain carries TRBV7-2 and TRBJ2-5; 7 positions agree with TRBD2. This CDR3 comprises 16 residues. V was pared by 0 bases and J by 4 bases, with 8 bases of the junction left unmatched. Germline CDR1 and CDR2: SGHTA and FQGNSA.

The rearrangement links TRBV13 to TRBJ2-3, with 8 nucleotides matching TRBD2. Germline trimming cut 5 bases from V and 5 bases from J; bases unmatched to any gene: 12. Germline lookup yields CDR1 PRHDT and CDR2 FYEKMQ (reference sequence). The CDR3 has 16 amino acids. The chain's CDR3 is CASSTLLAEARDTQYF. DNA for the CDR3: TGTGCCAGCAGCACTCTACTAGCGGAGGCGAGAGATACGCAGTATTTT.

This chain connects TRBV4-1 to TRBJ2-7; 10 bases align to TRBD2. The V and J ends lost 3 bases and 7 bases, in that order; junction bases with no gene match: 15. The CDR3 consists of 17 residues. Germline V gene data show CDR1 as MGHRA and CDR2 as YSYEKL. The DNA of the CDR3 is TGCGCCAGCAGCCATCCGGCTAGCGGGAGAGGTTGGGGAGAGCAGTACTTC. It specifies CASSHPASGRGWGEQYF.

This clone has only one observation. This chain joins TRBV30 and TRBJ1-6, with 7 nucleotides matching TRBD1. Germline V gene data show CDR1 as GTSNPN and CDR2 as SVGIG (reference sequence). The CDR3 is 14 amino acids. The V gene end was trimmed by 2 bases and the J gene end by 6 bases; junction bases not matched to a gene: 4. The CDR3 is CAWSSGQTNSPLHF. The CDR3 nucleotides are TGTGCCTGGAGTTCGGGACAGACTAATTCACCCCTCCACTTT.

This clone was detected once. The V gene is TRBV27, the J gene TRBJ2-7; D possibly corresponds to TRBD1 (5 bases). Deletions cut 5 bases from V and 2 bases from J, with 19 bases between. Germline lookup yields CDR1 MNHEY and CDR2 SMNVEV (reference sequence). This CDR3 has 16 residues. DNA for the CDR3: TGTGCCAGCAGTCCTATAGCCTGGGGCCAGACCTACGAGCAGTACTTC. It codes for CASSPIAWGQTYEQYF.

The chain combines TRBV19 with TRBJ1-2, with a possible D match to TRBD1 (6 bases). The CDR3 totals 14 residues. Trimming shortened V by 4 bases and J by 4 bases, and 13 bases separated the two germline ends. The germline V gene encodes CDR1 LNHDA and CDR2 SQIVND (reference sequence). The CDR3, as DNA: TGTGCCAGTAGTACGACTGGGGACATCTATGGCTACACCTTC. As protein: CASSTTGDIYGYTF.

J is TRBJ2-1 and V is TRBV5-8; D call uncertain. CDR1 is SGHTS and CDR2 is YDEGEE in the germline V gene. The V and J ends lost 4 bases and 5 bases respectively, with 7 bases between them. This CDR3 contains 12 residues. The CDR3 protein is CASSAANNEQFF. The CDR3 nucleotides read TGTGCCAGCAGCGCGGCAAACAATGAGCAGTTCTTC.

A few counts support this clone. The chain employs TRBV3-1 (or the pseudogene TRBV3-2) and TRBJ2-3; no definite D call. There are 14 residues in the CDR3. V was shortened by 1 base and J by 2 bases, with 7 bases between the two germline ends. CDR1 is LGHDT and CDR2 is YNNKEL in the germline V gene (reference sequence). CDR3 sequence: CASSQAHYTDTQYF. CDR3 nucleotide sequence: TGTGCCAGCAGCCAAGCCCACTACACAGATACGCAGTATTTT.

This clone showed up just once. The rearrangement uses TRBV6-6 and TRBJ2-5, with D perhaps being TRBD1 or TRBD2 (6 bases each). Germline-derived CDR1 and CDR2 are MNHNY and SVGAGI (reference sequence). The CDR3 is 16 amino acids. V dropped 5 bases and J dropped 5 bases, with 21 bases sitting between them. In DNA form, the CDR3 reads TGTGCCAGCAGTACGGGCCTAGGGGGGATTGGGGAGACCCAGTACTTC. Translated, it gives CASSTGLGGIGETQYF.

The chain employs TRBV9 and TRBJ2-3; D unresolved. Germline CDR1 is SGDLS and CDR2 is YYNGEE. V dropped 0 bases and J dropped 5 bases, with 7 bases sitting between them. The length of the CDR3 is 13 residues. CDR3 nucleotides: TGTGCCAGCAGCGTAGAATCGAGAGATACGCAGTATTTT. Protein sequence: CASSVESRDTQYF. The full variable domain, rest sourced from reference TRBV9 and TRBJ2-3, is DSGVTQTPKHLITATGQRVTLRCSPRSGDLSVYWYQQSLDQGLQFLIQYYNGEERAKGNILERFSAQQFPDLHSELNLSSLELGDSALYFCASSVESRDTQYFGPGTRLTVL.

The chain uses TRBV7-9 and TRBJ2-1, with TRBD2 identical over 11 bases. Looked up from germline, CDR1 is SEHNR and CDR2 is FQNEAQ (reference sequence). CDR3 length: 16 residues. V shed 1 base and J 9 bases; nucleotides not matched to a gene: 8. CDR3 in DNA: TGTGCCAGCAGCTTAGGTTCCGGTCTAGCGGGAGGTGAGCAGTTCTTC. Translating gives CASSLGSGLAGGEQFF.

The chain couples TRBV2 to TRBJ1-6; TRBD1 is a possible D gene (6 bases). The CDR3 runs to 17 residues. The ends were cut back, 2 bases at V and 0 bases at J, with 11 bases in the middle. Per the germline V gene, CDR1 is SNHLY and CDR2 is FYNNEI. CDR3 DNA: TGTGCCAGCAGTGAAACGGGGGCGAGCTCCTATAATTCACCCCTCCACTTT. Translating gives CASSETGASSYNSPLHF.

The chain has TRBV2 and TRBJ2-7, with D tentatively TRBD2 (5 bases). The CDR3 has 13 amino acids. The germline CDR1 and CDR2 sequences are SNHLY and FYNNEI. The ends were cut back, 4 bases at V and 1 base at J, with 8 bases in the middle. CDR3 protein: CASSARDSYEQYF. CDR3 coding DNA: TGTGCCAGCAGTGCACGGGATTCCTACGAGCAGTACTTC.

This chain uses TRBV5-1 with TRBJ2-1; tentatively, D is TRBD1 or TRBD2 (5 bases each). Germline-derived CDR1 and CDR2 are SGHRS and YFSETQ. Trimming took off 5 bases at V and 9 bases at J, with 21 bases between the two ends. This CDR3 is built from 15 residues. The CDR3 coding sequence is TGCGCCAGCAGTAGAGGGGTATCGCGGATGGTTGAGCAGTTCTTC. Its translation: CASSRGVSRMVEQFF.

This clone was observed a few times. V and J are TRBV6-5 and TRBJ2-2; TRBD2 aligns across 7 bases. Trimming took 5 bases from V and 6 from J; bases not matched to a gene: 6. CDR3 length: 14 residues. Germline CDR1 reads MNHEY; CDR2 reads SVGAGI. CDR3 in amino acids: CASSRTGGSGELFF. The CDR3 bases are TGTGCCAGCAGTCGCACCGGGGGGTCCGGGGAGCTGTTTTTT.